Listed below are T cell receptor beta chains from one sample, sequenced in a study of circulating and synovial CD4+ cells in juvenile arthritis. The method was immunoSEQ multiplex PCR; TCRdb's version includes in-frame clones alone and lacks a portion of them. The sample holds 32,000 or so clones, about 96% seen once. The sequenced material came from CD4+ T cells from blood. The receptors shown here come from a human donor with juvenile idiopathic arthritis. The CDR3 runs from the conserved cysteine through the conserved F or W. D genes are given only for firm matches. The size entry is marked missing in some rows and otherwise reads once, few, many or a size class.

clone_size,v_call,cdr3_length,d_call,j_call,cdr3_aa,cdr3_nt
NA,TRBV18,17,NA,TRBJ2-7,CASSPKNSEGVAAEQYF,TGTGCCAGCTCACCGAAAAACTCGGAGGGCGTAGCCGCCGAGCAGTACTTC
NA,TRBV7-2,12,NA,TRBJ1-2,CASSPGDYGYTF,TGTGCCAGCAGCCCAGGGGACTATGGCTACACCTTC
NA,TRBV18,17,TRBD1,TRBJ1-1,CASSPRTGGMGETEAFF,TGTGCCAGCTCACCTCGGACAGGGGGAATGGGTGAGACTGAAGCTTTCTTT
NA,TRBV2,15,TRBD2,TRBJ2-7,CASSGGSGGPYEQYF,TGTGCCAGCAGTGGGGGTAGCGGGGGGCCTTACGAGCAGTACTTC
NA,TRBV4-3,15,NA,TRBJ2-3,CASSQDRLAADTQYF,TGCGCCAGCAGCCAAGATAGGCTAGCAGCAGATACGCAGTATTTT
NA,TRBV9,15,NA,TRBJ2-3,CASSGSLSRADTQYF,TGTGCCAGCAGCGGCTCATTAAGTCGGGCAGATACGCAGTATTTT
once,TRBV20-1,11,NA,TRBJ1-4,CSAKDMDKLFF,TGCAGTGCCAAAGACATGGATAAACTGTTTTTT
NA,TRBV5-6,18,NA,TRBJ1-2,CASSLAAVGRRANYGYTF,TGTGCCAGCAGCCTGGCCGCAGTGGGGCGAAGGGCGAACTATGGCTACACCTTC
NA,TRBV7-9,15,NA,TRBJ2-1,CASSHGLGWTNEQFF,TGTGCCAGCAGTCACGGCTTAGGGTGGACTAATGAGCAGTTCTTC
NA,TRBV5-8,16,NA,TRBJ1-5,CASSWDQAGSGQPQHF,TGTGCCAGCAGCTGGGACCAAGCGGGTTCTGGTCAGCCCCAGCATTTT
NA,TRBV7-2,15,TRBD2,TRBJ2-5,CASSLAGREPETQYF,TGTGCCAGCAGCTTAGCCGGGCGGGAGCCGGAGACCCAGTACTTC
NA,TRBV2,13,NA,TRBJ2-5,CASSELAQETQYF,TGTGCCAGCAGTGAACTAGCACAAGAGACCCAGTACTTC
NA,TRBV19,15,NA,TRBJ2-7,CASSIQQGSSYEQYF,TGTGCCAGTAGTATCCAACAGGGCAGCTCCTACGAGCAGTACTTC
once,TRBV19,13,NA,TRBJ1-1,CASSPGIRTEAFF,TGTGCCTCAAGCCCAGGGATCCGAACTGAAGCTTTCTTT
NA,TRBV6-1,14,TRBD2,TRBJ2-1,CASMVIAGDNEQFF,TGTGCCAGCATGGTAATAGCGGGGGACAATGAGCAGTTCTTC
NA,TRBV5-6,15,TRBD1,TRBJ2-7,CASSQSGGLSYEQYF,TGTGCCAGCAGCCAGTCAGGGGGCCTCTCCTACGAGCAGTACTTC
NA,TRBV7-9,17,TRBD1,TRBJ1-6,CASSLHFTGQGSSPLHF,TGTGCCAGCAGCTTGCATTTTACGGGACAGGGCAGTTCACCCCTCCACTTT